A single sample is the source of the 6 T cell receptor beta chains below, sequenced in a study of blood T cell repertoires in COVID-19. Sequencing used immunoSEQ multiplex PCR; TCRdb keeps in-frame clones, though not all of them. The table records over 45,000 clones, 65% to 85% of them present only once. The sequenced sample was peripheral blood. These receptors were obtained from a woman of 80 years or more with acute or convalescent COVID-19.

The chain couples TRBV24-1 to TRBJ1-2, with D maybe TRBD1 (6 bases). Per the germline V gene, CDR1 is KGHDR and CDR2 is SFDVKD. Trimming stripped 4 bases from V and 4 bases from J, with 9 bases between. The CDR3 sequence is 13 residues long. The CDR3 region is CATSDKDSYGYTF. The CDR3 nucleotides read TGTGCCACCAGTGACAAGGACAGCTATGGCTACACCTTC.

As to this clone: An end of the junction differs from the germline gene, which may be a read error. The gene calls are TRBV7-9 and TRBJ1-1; 7 bases agree with TRBD1. From germline, CDR1 is SEHNR and CDR2 FQNEAQ (reference sequence). The CDR3 consists of 12 residues. CDR3 in DNA: TGTGCCAGCAGCTTAGAGGACAGGTCTCCTATCTTT. The encoded protein is CASSLEDRSPIF. Variable domain in full (rest from reference TRBV7-9 and TRBJ1-1): DTGVSQNPRHKITKRGQNVTFRCDPISEHNRLYWYRQTLGQGPEFLTYFQNEAQLEKSRLLSDRFSAERPKGSFSTLEIQRTEQGDSAMYLCASSLEDRSPIFGQGTRLTVV.

The rearrangement links TRBV6-5 to TRBJ1-5; D is perhaps TRBD1 (5 bases). CDR1 is MNHEY, CDR2 SVGAGI, per germline. CDR3 length: 14 residues. The germline V and J ends were trimmed by 7 bases and 2 bases, with 12 bases remaining between them. The CDR3 bases are TGTGCCAGCACCCAGGGTGGGCGCAATCAGCCCCAGCATTTT. As protein: CASTQGGRNQPQHF.

The gene calls are TRBV6-5 and TRBJ2-5; D unclear. V shed 0 bases and J shed 2 bases, with 13 bases lying between them. From germline, CDR1 is MNHEY and CDR2 SVGAGI. The CDR3 extends over 16 amino acids. CDR3 region: CASSYSNWRIQETQYF. The CDR3 region has the DNA TGTGCCAGCAGTTACTCGAATTGGCGGATACAAGAGACCCAGTACTTC.

This rearrangement joins TRBV5-4 to TRBJ2-3; tentative D call: TRBD1 (6 bases). From germline, CDR1 is SGHNT and CDR2 YYREEE (reference sequence). V lost 4 bases and J 1 base, leaving 25 bases between the germline ends. CDR3 length: 19 amino acids. CDR3 amino acids: CASSPPGRRGSEGTDTQYF. CDR3 in DNA: TGTGCCAGCAGCCCCCCGGGACGAAGGGGGTCGGAGGGCACAGATACGCAGTATTTT.

V gene TRBV15 combines with J gene TRBJ2-7; 10 bases map to TRBD2. Per the germline V gene, CDR1 is LNHNV and CDR2 is YYDKDF (reference sequence). This CDR3 comprises 13 residues. V was pared by 3 bases and J by 6 bases, with 2 bases of the junction left unmatched. CDR3 coding DNA: TGTGCCACCAGCAGCGTAGCGGGGGGCGAGCAGTACTTC. Its protein is CATSSVAGGEQYF.